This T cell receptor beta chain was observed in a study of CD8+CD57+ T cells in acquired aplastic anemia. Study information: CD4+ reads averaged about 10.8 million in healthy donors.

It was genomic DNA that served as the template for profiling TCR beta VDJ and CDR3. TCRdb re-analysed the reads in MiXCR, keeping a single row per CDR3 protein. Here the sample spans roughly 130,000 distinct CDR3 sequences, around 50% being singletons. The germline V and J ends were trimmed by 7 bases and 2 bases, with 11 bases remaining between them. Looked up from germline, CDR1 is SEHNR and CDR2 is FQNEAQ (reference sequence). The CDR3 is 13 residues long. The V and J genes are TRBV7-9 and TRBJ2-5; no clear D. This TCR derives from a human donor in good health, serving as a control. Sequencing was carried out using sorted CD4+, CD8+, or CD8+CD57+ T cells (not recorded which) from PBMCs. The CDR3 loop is CASTEWRQETQYF. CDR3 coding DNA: TGTGCCAGCACTGAGTGGCGGCAAGAGACCCAGTACTTC.